Listed below are T cell receptor beta chains from one sample, sequenced in a study of cytomegalovirus exposure and HLA in healthy donors. The table came from immunoSEQ multiplex PCR; TCRdb's copy has only in-frame clones and leaves some out. In all, the sample yields about 140,000 clones. The sequencing sample was made of PBMCs. The receptors stem from a woman aged 18-29 years in good health and CMV-seronegative. Both conserved end residues are part of each CDR3. The D gene is left open where the match is weak.

D	V	length	J	CDR3
TRBD1	TRBV7-2	16	TRBJ1-3	CASSPIRDRGLYTIYF
NA	TRBV5-1	12	TRBJ1-2	CASSLGASGYTF
TRBD2	TRBV30	14	TRBJ2-3	CAWKSGGDTDTQYF
TRBD1	TRBV7-9	16	TRBJ1-2	CASSLGTGLKDYGYTF
NA	TRBV19	16	TRBJ2-4	CASSIAQGLAKNIQYF
TRBD1	TRBV5-1	16	TRBJ2-7	CASSPSTGTGNYEQYF
NA	TRBV5-4	15	TRBJ2-1	CASSLATAWYNEQFF
TRBD2	TRBV4-1	13	TRBJ2-4	CASSQAQREGQYF
TRBD1	TRBV10-3	15	TRBJ2-1	CAIRPGQGALEEQFF
NA	TRBV18	18	TRBJ2-6	CASSPLEASPPGANVLTF
TRBD1	TRBV30	15	TRBJ1-1	CAWTFRQGMNTEAFF
TRBD1	TRBV19	14	TRBJ1-2	CASSIVGQGSGYTF
NA	TRBV7-2	13	TRBJ1-2	CASRYSSNYGYTF
NA	TRBV30	13	TRBJ2-1	CAWNLNRGNEQFF
TRBD2	TRBV5-1	17	TRBJ2-3	CASSWNSGPTSTDTQYF
TRBD2	TRBV11-1	17	TRBJ2-5	CASSLIGRGTNQETQYF
TRBD1	TRBV27	14	TRBJ2-5	CASRGQGAGETQYF
TRBD2	TRBV7-9	15	TRBJ2-1	CASSLGLAGNNEQFF
TRBD1	TRBV27	14	TRBJ2-5	CASRVGTAGETQYF
NA	TRBV2	14	TRBJ1-6	CASRYTQDSSPLHF
NA	TRBV7-3	14	TRBJ1-1	CASSTLYPGTEAFF
TRBD2	TRBV19	17	TRBJ2-1	CASSIGTSGLSYNEQFF
NA	TRBV19	16	TRBJ1-3	CARCGKRAYSGNTIYF
NA	TRBV18	12	TRBJ2-3	CASSPQEHTQYF